This TCR beta chain appears in the sequencing data of a study of blood T cells in healthy people across ages. The authors ran a second PCR of about 7 to 11 cycles using a sample-barcoded 5' primer and a J-beta primer mix. TCRdb re-called the 5' RACE reads with MiXCR, one entry per CDR3 protein. This table has 1.6 million or so distinct CDR3 sequences, around 36% appearing once. The V gene's germline CDR1 is SEHNR and CDR2 FQNEAQ (reference sequence). Trimming removed 5 bases from V and 6 bases from J; junction bases left unmatched: 6. The length of the CDR3 is 14 residues. The clonotype originates from a woman in her 30s in good health. Sequenced sample: blood. The chain employs TRBV7-9 and TRBJ2-2; TRBD1 agrees at 7 bases. The CDR3 protein is CASSLSQGPGELFF. DNA for the CDR3: TGTGCCAGCAGCCTATCACAGGGGCCCGGGGAGCTGTTTTTT.